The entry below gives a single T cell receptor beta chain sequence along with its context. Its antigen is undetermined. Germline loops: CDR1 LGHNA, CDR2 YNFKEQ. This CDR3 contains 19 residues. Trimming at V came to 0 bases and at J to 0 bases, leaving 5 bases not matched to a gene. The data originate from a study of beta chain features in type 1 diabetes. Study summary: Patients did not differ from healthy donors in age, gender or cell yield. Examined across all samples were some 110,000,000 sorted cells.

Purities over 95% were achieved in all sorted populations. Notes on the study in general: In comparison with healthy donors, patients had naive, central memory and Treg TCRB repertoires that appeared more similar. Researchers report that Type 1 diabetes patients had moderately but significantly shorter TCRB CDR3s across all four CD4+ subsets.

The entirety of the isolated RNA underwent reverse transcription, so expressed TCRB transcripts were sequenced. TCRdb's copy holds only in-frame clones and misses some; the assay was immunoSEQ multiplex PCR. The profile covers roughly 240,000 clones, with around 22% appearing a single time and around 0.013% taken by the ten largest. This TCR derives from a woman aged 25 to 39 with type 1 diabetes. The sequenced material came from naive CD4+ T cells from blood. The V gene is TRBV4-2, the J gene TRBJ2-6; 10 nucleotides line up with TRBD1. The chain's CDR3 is CASSQETGQGSSGANVLTF. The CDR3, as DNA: TGTGCCAGCAGCCAAGAAACGGGACAGGGGAGCTCTGGGGCCAACGTCCTGACTTTC.